This note documents a single T cell receptor beta chain sequence. What it binds is unknown. The V and J ends lost 6 bases and 3 bases, in that order; junction bases with no gene match: 7. This CDR3 comprises 15 residues. Per the germline V gene, CDR1 is SNHLY and CDR2 is FYNNEI. The sample is drawn from a study of cytomegalovirus exposure and HLA in healthy donors. Whole-study results and caveats: Rarity held for most TCR sequences, but there were some public TCRs that occurred in many donors. HLA alleles showed associations with fewer than 20,000 TCR beta sequences in a later analysis, at a 0.05 false discovery rate. Trimming of TCR beta V- and J-genes showed a link, identified in a later analysis, to a missense DCLRE1C variant. One cluster of highly shared sequence variants probably arose as a sequencing artifact.

PCR used 60 Vbeta primers and 13 Jbeta primers. Produced via immunoSEQ multiplex PCR; TCRdb's table is partial and in-frame only. The table lists some 130,000 clones, 66% of them singletons. The sample consisted of PBMCs. The chain has TRBV2 and TRBJ2-7; TRBD1 matches at 11 bases. The receptor comes from a human donor in good health. The CDR3 is CASRPTGTGGYEQYF. The CDR3 DNA follows: TGTGCCAGCAGACCTACCGGGACAGGGGGCTACGAGCAGTACTTC.